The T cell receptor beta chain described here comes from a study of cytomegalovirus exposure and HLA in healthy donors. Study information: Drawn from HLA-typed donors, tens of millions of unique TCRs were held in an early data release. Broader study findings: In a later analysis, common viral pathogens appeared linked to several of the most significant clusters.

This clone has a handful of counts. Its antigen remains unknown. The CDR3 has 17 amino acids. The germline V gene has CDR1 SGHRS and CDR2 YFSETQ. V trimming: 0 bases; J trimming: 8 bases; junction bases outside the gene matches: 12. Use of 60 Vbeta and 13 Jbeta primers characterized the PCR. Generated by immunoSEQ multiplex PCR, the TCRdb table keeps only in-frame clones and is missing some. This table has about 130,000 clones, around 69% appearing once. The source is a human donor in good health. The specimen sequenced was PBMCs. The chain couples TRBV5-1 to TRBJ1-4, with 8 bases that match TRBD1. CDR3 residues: CASSLGQGALSSEKLFF. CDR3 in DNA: TGCGCCAGCAGCTTGGGGCAGGGGGCCCTCTCGAGCGAAAAACTGTTTTTT.